The 9 T cell receptor beta chains presented below share a single source sample, sequenced in a study of memory CD4+ T cells and cytomegalovirus serostatus. The sort gate was single viable CD3+CD4+CD8-CD45RO+ cells for memory CD4+ T cells. Clones were read by immunoSEQ multiplex PCR, and TCRdb kept only the in-frame ones, dropping some. This sample has some 44,000 clones; around 80% occur once, and the top ten carry approximately 0.55%. Sequences were obtained from memory CD4+ T cells from blood. All receptors come from an adult in good health and CMV-seronegative.

This chain joins TRBV7-5 and TRBJ2-5; no check of the table's D call, TRBD1, against the DNA was made. TRBV7-5 corresponds to a pseudogene. This CDR3 comprises 14 residues. CDR3 DNA: TGTGCCAGAAGCTTAAAAGGACAGCCTAAGACCCAGTACTTC. Translation gives CARSLKGQPKTQYF.

This clone was recorded a few times. This sequence joins TRBV5-1 and TRBJ1-1; a possible D gene is TRBD1 (5 bases). V was pared by 1 base and J by 5 bases, with 9 bases between. This CDR3 is built from 13 residues. The germline V gene encodes CDR1 SGHRS and CDR2 YFSETQ. The CDR3 loop is CASSLTGETEAFF. The CDR3 DNA follows: TGCGCCAGCAGCTTGACAGGAGAGACTGAAGCTTTCTTT.

The gene calls are TRBV2 and TRBJ2-1; 14 bases fit TRBD2. Germline loops: CDR1 SNHLY, CDR2 FYNNEI. J lost 7 bases, V lost 7 bases, and 9 bases had no gene match. The CDR3 is 16 residues long. The CDR3 DNA follows: TGTGCCAGCACCCCAAGGACTAGCGGGGGGTTGAATGAGCAGTTCTTC. As protein: CASTPRTSGGLNEQFF.

The V gene is TRBV12-2, the J gene TRBJ1-3; TRBD1, the table's D call, was not compared with the DNA. TRBV12-2 is a recognized pseudogene. The CDR3 is 17 amino acids. The CDR3 here is CASRLVTGKNPGNTIYF. DNA of the CDR3: TGTGCAAGTCGCTTAGTGACAGGGAAGAACCCTGGAAACACCATATATTTT.

The chain couples TRBV7-6 to TRBJ2-1, with D unresolved. The CDR3 is 13 amino acids. CDR1 SGHVS and CDR2 FNYEAQ come from the germline V gene. The V end lost 1 base, the J end lost 7 bases, and 8 bases lay between the germline ends. For the CDR3, the DNA is TGTGCCAGCAGCTTAGTCCTGGGGAATGAGCAGTTCTTC. Translated: CASSLVLGNEQFF.

The chain couples TRBV30 to TRBJ2-7; D is perhaps TRBD1 or TRBD2 (6 bases each). The CDR3 runs 13 residues. From germline, CDR1 is GTSNPN and CDR2 SVGIG (reference sequence). Trimming removed 2 bases from V and 2 bases from J, with 10 bases in between. CDR3 amino acids: CAWSKGGTYEQYF. CDR3 coding DNA: TGTGCCTGGAGTAAGGGGGGAACCTACGAGCAGTACTTC.

The rearrangement joins TRBV6-6 to TRBJ2-2; D is uncertain. V lost 6 bases to trimming and J lost 0 bases, with 8 bases between them. Per the germline V gene, CDR1 is MNHNY and CDR2 is SVGAGI (reference sequence). This CDR3 has 14 amino acids. CDR3 sequence reads: CASRVSPNTGELFF. The CDR3 bases are TGTGCCAGCAGAGTCAGTCCGAACACCGGGGAGCTGTTTTTT.

The V call is TRBV28, the J call TRBJ1-2, with 7 bases lining up with TRBD1. V shed 2 bases and J 1 base; nucleotides not matched to a gene: 4. Germline CDR1 and CDR2: MDHEN and SYDVKM. The CDR3 extends over 15 amino acids. The CDR3 loop is CASSLGDRDNYGYTF. The CDR3 DNA follows: TGTGCCAGCAGTTTAGGTGACAGGGATAACTATGGCTACACCTTC.

Only a few counts were recorded for this clone. This chain connects TRBV2 to TRBJ1-1, with D hard to call. There are 12 residues in the CDR3. Deletions cut 7 bases from V and 1 base from J, with 7 bases between. The germline V gene encodes CDR1 SNHLY and CDR2 FYNNEI. The CDR3 is CASKWGNTEAFF. The CDR3 coding sequence is TGTGCCAGCAAGTGGGGGAACACTGAAGCTTTCTTT. Combining the CDR3 with reference TRBV2 and TRBJ1-1 gives the whole variable domain EPEVTQTPSHQVTQMGQEVILRCVPISNHLYFYWYRQILGQKVEFLVSFYNNEISEKSEIFDDQFSVERPDGSNFTLKIRSTKLEDSAMYFCASKWGNTEAFFGQGTRLTVV.